This T cell receptor beta chain appears in the sequencing data of a study of shared T cell receptors in the human thymus (dated by TCRdb to the early 2020s). In terms of the full investigation: The study investigated the way shared, self-reactive T-cell receptor alpha chains are produced in the human thymus.

The germline V gene gives CDR1 as SGDLS and CDR2 as YYNGEE. The CDR3 contains 16 residues, cysteine and phenylalanine counted. The sequence is cut down to CDR3 DNA, 48 bases in frame from base 1. The junction shows trimming of 0 bases on V and 5 bases on J, and the gene matches do not reach 9 bases of it. Note on this clone: Its antigen is currently not known. One base away there is no much larger clone; base qualities are not given.

Libraries were prepared through the immunoSEQ multiplex PCR assay. In its TCRdb copy, this immuneACCESS table keeps in-frame sequences only and misses some clones. Where compared with another copy, unresolved V genes explain less than half of these, and the others have no known cause. The sample has more than 300,000 clones on record, 85% to 95% of them singletons. Around 0.018% of the sample comes from the top ten. Sequenced input: thymocytes. The sequence joins TRBV9 to TRBJ2-5; TRBD1 lines up with 8 middle nucleotides. The TCR originated in a human donor. The DNA sequence follows: TGTGCCAGCAGCGTAGTACCAGGGGGCTCAGGGGAGACCCAGTACTTC. Its product reads: CASSVVPGGSGETQYF.